A selection of T cell receptor beta chains follows, all from one sample in a study of blood T cell repertoires in COVID-19. Libraries were prepared by immunoSEQ multiplex PCR; TCRdb keeps only in-frame clonotypes and omits some of them. This table has over 200,000 clones, approximately 85% appearing once. The sample consisted of PBMCs or T cells enriched from blood (not recorded which). The receptors originated from a woman between 50 and 59 years old who had recovered from COVID-19. Both conserved end residues are part of each CDR3. D genes are given only for firm matches. Size values are once, few and many counts, or a class for expanded clones, and some rows have none.

D: TRBD1
V: TRBV19
J: TRBJ1-5
size: .
CDR3: CASSTPTGTGRNQPQHF
DNA: TGTGCCAGTAGCACCCCCACGGGGACAGGGCGCAATCAGCCCCAGCATTTT

D: .
V: TRBV5-3
J: TRBJ2-2
size: .
CDR3: CARSFGGNTGELFF
DNA: TGTGCCAGAAGCTTCGGGGGGAACACCGGGGAGCTGTTTTTT

D: TRBD1
V: TRBV7-9
J: TRBJ1-4
size: .
CDR3: CASSLNRQGAEKLFF
DNA: TGTGCCAGCAGCTTAAATCGACAGGGGGCGGAAAAACTGTTTTTT

D: .
V: TRBV7-9
J: TRBJ1-6
size: few
CDR3: CASSLVWGTNNSPLHF
DNA: TGTGCCAGCAGCTTAGTTTGGGGGACAAATAATTCACCCCTCCACTTT

D: TRBD1
V: TRBV27
J: TRBJ1-2
size: few
CDR3: CASSDRGAIYGYTF
DNA: TGTGCCAGCAGCGACAGGGGAGCTATCTATGGCTACACCTTC

D: TRBD2
V: TRBV5-6
J: TRBJ2-1
size: .
CDR3: CASSTSGRGTGKNYNEQFF
DNA: TGTGCCAGTTCGACTAGCGGGAGGGGTACGGGCAAAAACTACAATGAGCAGTTCTTC

D: .
V: TRBV30
J: TRBJ1-2
size: .
CDR3: CAWSEGHLYGYTF
DNA: TGTGCCTGGAGTGAAGGACACCTCTATGGCTACACCTTC

D: TRBD2
V: TRBV5-1
J: TRBJ2-3
size: .
CDR3: CASSLAPTSGSGEDTQYF
DNA: TGCGCCAGCAGCTTGGCCCCGACTAGCGGGAGTGGCGAAGATACGCAGTATTTT

D: .
V: TRBV27
J: TRBJ1-4
size: .
CDR3: CASSVLGLANEKLFF
DNA: TGTGCCAGCAGTGTCCTGGGCTTGGCTAATGAAAAACTGTTTTTT

D: .
V: TRBV11-2
J: TRBJ1-6
size: once
CDR3: CASSAGLMSSYNSPLHF
DNA: TGTGCCAGCAGCGCTGGACTGATGAGCTCCTATAATTCACCCCTCCACTTT

D: .
V: TRBV30
J: TRBJ2-7
size: .
CDR3: CAWSPGQDYEQYF
DNA: TGTGCCTGGAGCCCGGGACAAGACTACGAGCAGTACTTC

D: TRBD2
V: TRBV2
J: TRBJ2-3
size: .
CDR3: CASSMGRLAGGSSTDTQYF
DNA: TGTGCCAGCAGTATGGGCAGGCTAGCGGGAGGATCAAGCACAGATACGCAGTATTTT

D: TRBD1
V: TRBV10-1
J: TRBJ2-2
size: .
CDR3: CASSELPGQLNTGELFF
DNA: TGCGCCAGCAGTGAGTTACCGGGACAGTTGAACACCGGGGAGCTGTTTTTT

D: .
V: TRBV2
J: TRBJ1-5
size: .
CDR3: CASRAGTAGGQPQHF
DNA: TGTGCCAGCAGGGCCGGGACGGCGGGGGGACAGCCCCAGCATTTT

D: .
V: TRBV18
J: TRBJ2-1
size: .
CDR3: CASSPGSSYNEQFF
DNA: TGTGCCAGCTCACCAGGGAGCTCCTACAATGAGCAGTTCTTC

D: TRBD2
V: TRBV27
J: TRBJ2-3
size: .
CDR3: CASRGLADPTDTQYF
DNA: TGTGCCAGCAGGGGACTAGCGGACCCCACAGATACGCAGTATTTT

D: TRBD1
V: TRBV10-1
J: TRBJ2-1
size: .
CDR3: CASSLAGTGGEQFF
DNA: TGCGCCAGCAGCCTTGCCGGGACAGGGGGTGAGCAGTTCTTC

D: TRBD1
V: TRBV6-1
J: TRBJ2-1
size: .
CDR3: CASSEGTGGYNEQFF
DNA: TGTGCCAGCAGTGAAGGGACAGGGGGCTACAATGAGCAGTTCTTC

D: .
V: TRBV2
J: TRBJ2-7
size: once
CDR3: CASLRQPSYEQYF
DNA: TGTGCCAGCCTCCGACAGCCCTCCTACGAGCAGTACTTC

D: .
V: TRBV20-1
J: TRBJ1-2
size: .
CDR3: CSAAGDGGYTF
DNA: TGCAGTGCCGCAGGGGACGGCGGCTACACCTTC

D: TRBD1
V: TRBV5-6
J: TRBJ1-1
size: once
CDR3: CASSLRQGEDEAFF
DNA: TGTGCCAGCAGCTTGCGACAGGGAGAAGATGAAGCTTTCTTT

D: .
V: TRBV15
J: TRBJ2-1
size: once
CDR3: CATSRDEGFDEQFF
DNA: TGTGCCACCAGCAGAGATGAGGGCTTCGATGAGCAGTTCTTC